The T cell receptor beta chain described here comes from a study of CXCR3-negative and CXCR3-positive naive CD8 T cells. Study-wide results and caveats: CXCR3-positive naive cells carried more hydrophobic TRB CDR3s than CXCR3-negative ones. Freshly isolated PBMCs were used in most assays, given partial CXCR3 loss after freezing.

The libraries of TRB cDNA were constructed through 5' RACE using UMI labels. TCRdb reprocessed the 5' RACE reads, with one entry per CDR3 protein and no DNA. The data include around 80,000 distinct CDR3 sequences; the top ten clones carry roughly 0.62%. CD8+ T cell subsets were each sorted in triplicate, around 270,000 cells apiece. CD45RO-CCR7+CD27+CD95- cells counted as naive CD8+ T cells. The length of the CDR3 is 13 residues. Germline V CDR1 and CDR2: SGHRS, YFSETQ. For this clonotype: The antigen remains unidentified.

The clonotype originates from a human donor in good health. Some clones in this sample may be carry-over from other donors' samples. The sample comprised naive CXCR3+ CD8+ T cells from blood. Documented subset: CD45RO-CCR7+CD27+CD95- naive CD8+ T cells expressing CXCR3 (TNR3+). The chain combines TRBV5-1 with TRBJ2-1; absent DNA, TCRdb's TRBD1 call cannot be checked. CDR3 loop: CASSLTGEGGQFF.